The sequence of this T cell receptor beta chain was determined in a study of cytomegalovirus exposure and HLA in healthy donors (dated 2017 in TCRdb). Background on the whole study: According to a later analysis, the approximately 130 validation repertoires were produced on the same platform as the 666 repertoires of the first cohort. A separate validation cohort of roughly 130 different subjects was used in addition to the approximately 640-subject first cohort. The study aimed to test whether cataloging public T cell receptors could reveal signatures of past pathogen exposure. To predict cytomegalovirus infection status, the study combined high-throughput TCR immunosequencing, statistical association of individual TCRs with disease status, and machine learning. The paper's findings and limits, for the study overall: The authors suggested that the approach could potentially be generalized to other disease states and immunological phenotypes. Cytomegalovirus status was reported to be diagnosed by the classifier with high specificity and sensitivity in both the original and validation cohorts. A later analysis found that TCRs clustered in the first cohort also tended to co-occur in the roughly 120 validation repertoires, with approximately 95% of cluster scores above 0. A few of the identified cytomegalovirus-associated TCR beta chains were confirmed in vitro to be specific for cytomegalovirus antigens. While some public TCRs were present in many individuals, most TCR sequences turned up only very rarely across donors. All 110 or so repertoires were used to score co-occurrence in the validation cohort in a later analysis, because that analysis had no HLA typing for the cohort. The study listed 164 TCR beta chains as associated with cytomegalovirus.

Points on this clone: The antigen it binds to is not known. Base-call qualities are not available, and no considerably larger clone is one nucleotide away.

Receptors were amplified or captured by the immunoSEQ multiplex PCR assay. Regarding the original processing steps: A statistical classification framework was developed to diagnose cytomegalovirus status using the catalog of TCR beta chain sequences. Not all clones reach the TCRdb copy of this immuneACCESS table, which keeps in-frame sequences only. Checked studies attribute under half of the gap to unresolved V genes and leave the rest unexplained. V and J calls and clone size come straight from that table; D and trimming were deduced from the DNA. The sample has about 150,000 clones on record, about nine tenths of them singletons. Of the sample, 0.6% to 0.8% falls within the top ten clones. CDR1 and CDR2, looked up from the germline V gene (reference sequence), are MNHNY and SVGAGI. V and J are truncated by 5 bases and 2 bases respectively, leaving an intervening sequence of 10 bases. The CDR3 holds 14 amino acids from the cysteine to the phenylalanine. Only CDR3 DNA remains: 42 bases, in frame from the first base.

Donors formed part of the validation cohort, which comprised over a hundred subjects and was distinct from the first cohort of some 700 subjects. This clonotype was obtained from a man in his late teens or twenties in good health and CMV-seronegative. This sequence uses TRBV6-6 and TRBJ1-5; D gene: possibly TRBD1, on 6 matching bases. The sequenced material came from PBMCs. The CDR3: CASSIQGGNQPQHF. DNA sequence: TGTGCCAGCAGTATACAGGGTGGCAATCAGCCCCAGCATTTT.